These 14 T cell receptor beta chains originate from one sample sequenced in a study of T-cell reconstitution after alpha-beta-depleted transplantation in children. A library of TCRbeta sequences, prepared with unique molecular identifiers, was generated. TCRdb recomputed calls from the PCR reads with MiXCR, one row per CDR3 protein. The sample lists more than 500,000 distinct CDR3 sequences; 11% were seen once. The specimen was PBMCs, mostly from graft donor cells, collected 180 days after TCRalphabeta/CD19-depleted stem cell transplant. These receptors were collected from a female patient younger than 10 who had a stem cell transplant for aplastic anemia, so the T cells may come from the graft donor.

The chain uses TRBV12-3 or TRBV12-4 and TRBJ1-4; 7 nucleotides line up with TRBD1. V was clipped by 5 bases and J by 8 bases; unmatched bases: 8. There are 14 residues in the CDR3. Here the CDR3 reads CASSRTGPPEKLFF. CDR3 DNA: TGTGCCAGCAGTCGGACAGGCCCACCAGAAAAACTGTTTTTT.

This clonotype was observed at least ten times. This rearrangement joins TRBV27 to TRBJ2-7, with D tentatively TRBD1 (6 bases). The V and J ends lost 6 bases and 5 bases respectively, with 11 bases between them. Germline loops: CDR1 MNHEY, CDR2 SMNVEV (reference sequence). The CDR3 has 12 residues. CDR3 amino acids: CASREQGHEQYF. CDR3 nucleotide sequence: TGTGCCAGCAGAGAACAGGGCCACGAGCAGTACTTC.

The sample holds a few counts of this clonotype. The V call is TRBV29-1, the J call TRBJ1-1, with TRBD1 matching over 8 bases. Germline V CDR1 and CDR2: SQVTM, ANQGSEA. The V and J ends lost 7 bases and 5 bases, in that order; junction bases with no gene match: 6. This CDR3 region has 12 residues. CDR3 bases: TGCAGCGGGGCAGGGGGCCTGACTGAAGCTTTCTTT. Its translation: CSGAGGLTEAFF.

The V call is TRBV20-1, the J call TRBJ2-1; tentative D call: TRBD1 (5 bases). V lost 6 bases and J lost 3, with 9 bases in between. The CDR3 runs to 12 residues. Germline lookup yields CDR1 DFQATT and CDR2 SNEGSKA (reference sequence). The CDR3 region is CSAARGYNEQFF. The CDR3 DNA reads TGCAGTGCGGCTAGGGGCTACAATGAGCAGTTCTTC.

The rearrangement links TRBV6-2 or TRBV6-3 to TRBJ2-7, with D possibly being TRBD1 (6 bases). Looked up from germline, CDR1 is MNHEY and CDR2 is SVGEGT. V dropped 6 bases and J dropped 3 bases, with 12 bases sitting between them. CDR3 size: 13 residues. The CDR3 sequence: CASSYRESYEQYF. The CDR3 coding sequence is TGTGCCAGCAGCTACAGGGAAAGCTACGAGCAGTACTTC.

This chain uses TRBV11-2 with TRBJ2-3, with 11 bases aligning to TRBD1. The V gene's germline CDR1 is SGHAT and CDR2 FQNNGV. The CDR3 runs 15 residues. V lost 5 bases, J lost 6 bases, and 7 bases stayed unmatched. The CDR3 spells CASSGRTGGEDTQYF. CDR3 sequence (DNA): TGTGCCAGCAGCGGACGGACAGGGGGCGAGGATACGCAGTATTTT. Based on the CDR3 plus reference TRBV11-2 and TRBJ2-3, the full variable domain is EAGVAQSPRYKIIEKRQSVAFWCNPISGHATLYWYQQILGQGPKLLIQFQNNGVVDDSQLPKDRFSAERLKGVDSTLKIQPAKLEDSAVYLCASSGRTGGEDTQYFGPGTRLTVL.

J is TRBJ1-2 and V is TRBV11-3; D may be TRBD1 (5 bases). Germline CDR1 reads SGHNT; CDR2 reads YENEEA. The V end was cut by 1 base, the J end by 3 bases, with 21 bases between. The CDR3 is made up of 18 amino acids. CDR3: CASSLGFPGSEYDYGYTF. In DNA form, the CDR3 reads TGTGCCAGCAGCTTAGGTTTCCCAGGGAGTGAATATGACTATGGCTACACCTTC.

This clonotype was detected a few times. V and J are TRBV29-1 and TRBJ1-6; weak D call: TRBD1 (6 bases). This CDR3 spans 14 amino acids. Germline CDR1 and CDR2: SQVTM and ANQGSEA. Trimming pared 6 bases from V and 8 bases from J, leaving 17 bases between. CDR3 amino acids: CSVADSFGDSPLHF. The CDR3 DNA follows: TGCAGCGTGGCGGACAGTTTCGGGGATTCACCCCTCCACTTT. Drawing the rest from reference TRBV29-1 and TRBJ1-6, the complete variable domain is SAVISQKPSRDICQRGTSLTIQCQVDSQVTMMFWYRQQPGQSLTLIATANQGSEATYESGFVIDKFPISRPNLTFSTLTVSNMSPEDSSIYLCSVADSFGDSPLHFGNGTRLTVT.

This clonotype has a handful of counts. The genes are TRBV5-1 and TRBJ2-1, with TRBD1 as a possible D gene (7 bases). This CDR3 spans 16 amino acids. With 0 bases removed from V and 12 bases from J, the gap between germline ends came to 22 bases. Germline V CDR1 and CDR2: SGHRS, YFSETQ. The CDR3 DNA sequence: TGCGCCAGCAGCTTGGGAGATAACAGGGGCTCCGGGGGGCAGTTCTTC. Protein sequence: CASSLGDNRGSGGQFF.

This clonotype was recorded a few times. The chain carries TRBV5-1 and TRBJ2-2; 8 nucleotides agree with TRBD1. This CDR3 region has 15 residues. The V gene end was trimmed by 5 bases and the J gene end by 5 bases; junction bases not matched to a gene: 8. Germline-derived CDR1 and CDR2 are SGHRS and YFSETQ. CDR3: CASSYSGGSTGELFF. The CDR3 bases are TGCGCCAGCAGTTACTCAGGGGGCTCAACCGGGGAGCTGTTTTTT.

This sequence joins TRBV5-1 and TRBJ2-1, with 9 nucleotides matching TRBD2. CDR3 size: 15 residues. V lost 4 bases to trimming and J lost 4 bases; unmatched junction nucleotides: 6. Per germline, CDR1 SGHRS and CDR2 YFSETQ. In DNA form, the CDR3 reads TGCGCCAGCAGCAGTAGCGGGGGACCTTACAATGAGCAGTTCTTC. This translates into CASSSSGGPYNEQFF.

This clonotype was counted a few times. With a much larger clone just one base away, this may be a read error. The J gene is TRBJ1-5, the V gene TRBV18; 9 bases align to TRBD1. CDR1 and CDR2 from the germline V gene are KGHSH and LQKENI. Trimming took 2 bases from V and 5 from J; bases not matched to a gene: 1. This CDR3 is 14 amino acids long. CDR3 sequence reads: CASSPRTGDQPQHF. In DNA form, the CDR3 reads TGTGCCAGCTCACCAAGGACAGGGGATCAGCCCCAGCATTTT.

The V gene is TRBV7-9, the J gene TRBJ2-7; TRBD1 agrees at 8 bases. The junction had 13 bases not matched to a gene; V was cut back by 1 base and J by 5 bases. CDR3 length equals 17 residues. CDR1 and CDR2 (germline): SEHNR, FQNEAQ (reference sequence). In DNA form, the CDR3 reads TGTGCCAGCAGCTTAGTGACAATGGACAGGGAGTTGGACGAGCAGTACGTC. This translates into CASSLVTMDRELDEQYV.

The chain combines TRBV6-5 with TRBJ1-1; D perhaps matches TRBD1 (6 bases). Germline lookup yields CDR1 MNHEY and CDR2 SVGAGI. The CDR3 contains 17 residues. Trimming shortened V by 2 bases and J by 10 bases, and 26 bases separated the two germline ends. Here the CDR3 DNA reads TGTGCCAGCAGTTACCCAACAGGGTTGGGATTTCCGGGAGCAGCTTTCTTT. This gives the protein CASSYPTGLGFPGAAFF.